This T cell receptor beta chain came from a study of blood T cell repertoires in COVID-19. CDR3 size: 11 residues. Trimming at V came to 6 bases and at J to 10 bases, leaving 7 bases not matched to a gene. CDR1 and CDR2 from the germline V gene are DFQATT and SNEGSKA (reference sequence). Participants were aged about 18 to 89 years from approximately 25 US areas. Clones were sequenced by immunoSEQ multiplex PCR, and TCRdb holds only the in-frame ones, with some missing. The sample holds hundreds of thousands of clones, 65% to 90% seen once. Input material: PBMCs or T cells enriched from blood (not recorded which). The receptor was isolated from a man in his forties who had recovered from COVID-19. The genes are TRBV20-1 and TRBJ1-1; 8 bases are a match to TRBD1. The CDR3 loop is CSACRGPRAFF. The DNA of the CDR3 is TGCAGTGCATGCAGGGGGCCTCGAGCTTTCTTT.